The T cell receptor (beta chain) described here comes from a study of human thymus T cells. The CDR3 has 14 amino acids. The germline V gene has CDR1 LNHDA and CDR2 SQIVND (reference sequence). J was trimmed by 5 bases and V by 6 bases; bases with no gene match: 6. Serving as donors were healthy Finnish infants, each of whom was having open corrective surgery for congenital heart defects. During surgery, about 0.5-1 mL peripheral blood was drawn from four of eight donors. Study-wide results and limits: Use of V and J genes seemed skewed within the thymic and blood repertoires.

Regarding this clone: Its antigen remains unidentified.

Data came from immunoSEQ multiplex PCR; TCRdb stores just in-frame clones and leaves some out. The sample holds 55,000 to 70,000 clones, over 85% seen once. This chain connects TRBV19 to TRBJ1-2; 10 bases match TRBD1. Sequenced input: blood. The receptor was isolated from a boy in the first two years of life with a congenital heart defect but otherwise immunologically healthy. The CDR3 region has the DNA TGTGCCAGTAGCCGACAGGGGGCGCGGTATGGCTACACCTTC. Its protein product is CASSRQGARYGYTF.